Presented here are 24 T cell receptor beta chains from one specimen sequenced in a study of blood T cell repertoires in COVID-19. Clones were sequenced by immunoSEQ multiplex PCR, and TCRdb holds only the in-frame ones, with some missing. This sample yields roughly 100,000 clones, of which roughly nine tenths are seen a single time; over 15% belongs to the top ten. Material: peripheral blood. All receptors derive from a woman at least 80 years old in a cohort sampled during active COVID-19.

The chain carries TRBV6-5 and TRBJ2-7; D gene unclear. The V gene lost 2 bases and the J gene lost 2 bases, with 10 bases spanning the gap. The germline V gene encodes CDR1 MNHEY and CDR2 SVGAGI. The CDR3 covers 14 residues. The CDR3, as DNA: TGTGCCAGCAGTTACACCAGACAAACCTACGAGCAGTACTTC. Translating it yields CASSYTRQTYEQYF.

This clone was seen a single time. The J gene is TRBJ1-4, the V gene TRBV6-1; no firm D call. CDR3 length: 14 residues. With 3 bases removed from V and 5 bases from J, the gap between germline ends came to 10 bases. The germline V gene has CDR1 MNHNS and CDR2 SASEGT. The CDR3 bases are TGTGCCAGCAGTGATGGCGCAGCGAATGAAAAACTGTTTTTT. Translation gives CASSDGAANEKLFF.

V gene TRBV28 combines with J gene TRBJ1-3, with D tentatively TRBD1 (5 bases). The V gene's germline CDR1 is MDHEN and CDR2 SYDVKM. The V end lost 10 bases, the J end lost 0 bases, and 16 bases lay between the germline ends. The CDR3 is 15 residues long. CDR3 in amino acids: CAIQSPGGSGNTIYF. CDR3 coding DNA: TGTGCCATCCAGTCGCCGGGGGGCTCTGGAAACACCATATATTTT.

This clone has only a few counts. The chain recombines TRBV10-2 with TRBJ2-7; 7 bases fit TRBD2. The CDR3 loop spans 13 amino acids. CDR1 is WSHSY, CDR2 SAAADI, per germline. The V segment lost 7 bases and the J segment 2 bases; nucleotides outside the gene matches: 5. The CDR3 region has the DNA TGCGCCAGCACCCGAGCGGGAACCTACGAGCAGTACTTC. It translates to CASTRAGTYEQYF.

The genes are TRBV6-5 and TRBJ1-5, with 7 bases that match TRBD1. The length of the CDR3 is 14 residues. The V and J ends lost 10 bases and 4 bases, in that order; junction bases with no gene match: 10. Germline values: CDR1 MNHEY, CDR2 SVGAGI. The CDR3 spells CAIVPGQSNQPQHF. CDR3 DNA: TGTGCCATCGTGCCGGGACAGTCTAATCAGCCCCAGCATTTT.

The CDR3 sequence is CASSPRQGAAGELFF. For the CDR3, the DNA is TGTGCCAGCTCACCTAGACAGGGGGCTGCCGGGGAGCTGTTTTTT. The chain employs TRBV18 and TRBJ2-2, with TRBD1 matching 10 bases. This CDR3 contains 15 residues. V gave up 3 bases and J gave up 6 bases; unmatched junction bases: 4. The germline CDR1 and CDR2 sequences are KGHSH and LQKENI.

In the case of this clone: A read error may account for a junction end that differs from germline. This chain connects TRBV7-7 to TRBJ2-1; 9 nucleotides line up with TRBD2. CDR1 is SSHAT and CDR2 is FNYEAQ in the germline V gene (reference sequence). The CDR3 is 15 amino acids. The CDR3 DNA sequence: TGTGCTAGCAGCTTATCTAGCGGGATCGGCGGTGAGCAGTTCTTC. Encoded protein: CASSLSSGIGGEQFF.

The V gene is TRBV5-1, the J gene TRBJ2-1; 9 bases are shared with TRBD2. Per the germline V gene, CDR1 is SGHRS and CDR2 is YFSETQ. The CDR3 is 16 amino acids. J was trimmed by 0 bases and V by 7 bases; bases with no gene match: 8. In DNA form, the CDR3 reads TGCGCCAGCTTCCCGTATAGCGGGGGCTCCTACAATGAGCAGTTCTTC. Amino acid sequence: CASFPYSGGSYNEQFF.

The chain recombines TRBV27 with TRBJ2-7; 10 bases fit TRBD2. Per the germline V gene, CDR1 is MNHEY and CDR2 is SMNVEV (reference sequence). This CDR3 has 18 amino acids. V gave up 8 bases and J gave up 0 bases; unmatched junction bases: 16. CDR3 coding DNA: TGTGCCAGCTGGGGTTGGGGTGGGGTAGCGGGGGGCTCCTACGAGCAGTACTTC. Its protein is CASWGWGGVAGGSYEQYF.

The CDR3 DNA reads as TGTGCCAGCAGCCCGGACTGGCAACTGTTTTTT. Its protein is CASSPDWQLFF. V is TRBV3-1 (or the pseudogene TRBV3-2) and J is TRBJ1-4; D gene unclear. V lost 4 bases and J lost 12, with 9 bases in between. CDR3 length: 11 residues. The germline V gene has CDR1 LGHDT and CDR2 YNNKEL (reference sequence).

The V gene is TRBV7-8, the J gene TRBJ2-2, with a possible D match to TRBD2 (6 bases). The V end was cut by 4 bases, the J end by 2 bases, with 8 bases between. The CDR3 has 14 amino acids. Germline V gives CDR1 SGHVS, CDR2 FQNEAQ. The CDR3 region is CASSWGVNTGELFF. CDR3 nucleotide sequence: TGTGCCAGCAGCTGGGGGGTAAACACCGGGGAGCTGTTTTTT. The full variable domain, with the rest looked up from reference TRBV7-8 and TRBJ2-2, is GAGVSQSPRYKVAKRGQDVALRCDPISGHVSLFWYQQALGQGPEFLTYFQNEAQLDKSGLPSDRFFAERPEGSVSTLKIQRTQQEDSAVYLCASSWGVNTGELFFGEGSRLTVL.

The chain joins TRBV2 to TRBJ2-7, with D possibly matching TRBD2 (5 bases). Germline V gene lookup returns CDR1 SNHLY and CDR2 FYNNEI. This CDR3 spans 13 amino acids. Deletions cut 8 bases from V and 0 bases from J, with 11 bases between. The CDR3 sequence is CASETGNSYEQYF. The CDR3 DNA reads TGTGCCAGCGAGACCGGGAACTCCTACGAGCAGTACTTC.

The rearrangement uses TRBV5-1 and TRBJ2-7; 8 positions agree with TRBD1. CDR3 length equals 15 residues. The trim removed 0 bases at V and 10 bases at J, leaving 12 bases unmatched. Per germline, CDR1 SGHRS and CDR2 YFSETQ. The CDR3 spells CASSLGTGHGIGQYF. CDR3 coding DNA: TGCGCCAGCAGCTTGGGGACAGGGCATGGGATAGGACAGTACTTC.

The CDR3 sequence: CASRGTEFTDTQYF. The CDR3 coding sequence is TGCGCCAGCCGCGGGACAGAGTTTACAGATACGCAGTATTTT. The chain links TRBV10-2 to TRBJ2-3; D is perhaps TRBD1 (7 bases). Between the trimmed V and J ends, which lost 8 bases and 3 bases, there was a span of 15 bases. Germline CDR1 is WSHSY and CDR2 is SAAADI. The CDR3 loop spans 14 amino acids.

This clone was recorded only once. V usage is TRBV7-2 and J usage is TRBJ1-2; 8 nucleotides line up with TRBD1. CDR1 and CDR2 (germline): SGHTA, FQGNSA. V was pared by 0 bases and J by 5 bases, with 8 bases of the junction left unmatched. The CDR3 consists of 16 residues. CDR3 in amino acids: CASSLASQGGKYGYTF. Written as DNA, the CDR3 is TGTGCCAGCAGCTTAGCCTCACAGGGGGGAAAGTATGGCTACACCTTC.

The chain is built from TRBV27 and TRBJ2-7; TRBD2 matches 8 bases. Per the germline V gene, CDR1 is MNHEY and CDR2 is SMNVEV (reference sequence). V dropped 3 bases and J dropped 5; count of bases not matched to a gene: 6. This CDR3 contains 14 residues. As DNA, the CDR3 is TGTGCCAGCAGTTTCGGAGCGGGGGTGAACGAGCAGTACTTC. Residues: CASSFGAGVNEQYF.

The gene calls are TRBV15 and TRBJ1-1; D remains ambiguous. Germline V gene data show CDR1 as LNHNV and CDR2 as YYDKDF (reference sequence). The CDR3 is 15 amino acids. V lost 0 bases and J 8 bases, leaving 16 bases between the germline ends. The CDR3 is CATSRDLNAGREAFF. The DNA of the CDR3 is TGTGCCACCAGCAGAGACCTCAACGCGGGAAGGGAAGCTTTCTTT.

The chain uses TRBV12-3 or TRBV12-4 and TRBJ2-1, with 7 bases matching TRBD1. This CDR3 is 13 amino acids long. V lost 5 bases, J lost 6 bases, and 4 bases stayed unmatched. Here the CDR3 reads CASSLQGVNEQFF. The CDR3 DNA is TGTGCCAGCAGTCTCCAGGGGGTCAATGAGCAGTTCTTC.

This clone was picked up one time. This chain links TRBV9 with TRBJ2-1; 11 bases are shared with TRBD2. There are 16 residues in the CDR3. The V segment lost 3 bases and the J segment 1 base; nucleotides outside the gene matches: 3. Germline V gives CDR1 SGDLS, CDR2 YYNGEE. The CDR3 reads CASSASGGTSYNEQFF. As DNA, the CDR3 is TGTGCCAGCAGCGCTAGCGGGGGGACGTCCTACAATGAGCAGTTCTTC.

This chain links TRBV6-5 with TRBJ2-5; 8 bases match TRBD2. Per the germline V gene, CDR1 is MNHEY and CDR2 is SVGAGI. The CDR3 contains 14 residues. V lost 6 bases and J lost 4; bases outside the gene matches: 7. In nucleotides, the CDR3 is TGTGCCAGCAGACCCGCGGGGGGTGTAGAGACCCAGTACTTC. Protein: CASRPAGGVETQYF.

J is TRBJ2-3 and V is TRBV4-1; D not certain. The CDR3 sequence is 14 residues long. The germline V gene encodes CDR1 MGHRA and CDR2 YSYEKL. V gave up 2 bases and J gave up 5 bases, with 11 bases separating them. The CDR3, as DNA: TGCGCCAGCAGCCAAAAGCCCCGTGGAGATACGCAGTATTTT. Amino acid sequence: CASSQKPRGDTQYF.

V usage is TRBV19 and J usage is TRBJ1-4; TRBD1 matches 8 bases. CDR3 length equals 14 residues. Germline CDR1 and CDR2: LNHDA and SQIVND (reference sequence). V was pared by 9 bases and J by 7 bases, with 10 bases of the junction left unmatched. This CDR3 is CASTPRGRIEKLFF. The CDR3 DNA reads TGTGCCAGCACCCCCAGGGGGCGCATTGAAAAACTGTTTTTT.

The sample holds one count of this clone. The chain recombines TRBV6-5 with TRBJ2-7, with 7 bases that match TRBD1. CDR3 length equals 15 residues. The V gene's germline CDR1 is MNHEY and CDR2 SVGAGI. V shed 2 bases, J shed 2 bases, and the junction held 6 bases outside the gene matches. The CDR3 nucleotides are TGTGCCAGCAGTTACCGACAGGGCCCCCCCTACGAGCAGTACTTC. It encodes CASSYRQGPPYEQYF.

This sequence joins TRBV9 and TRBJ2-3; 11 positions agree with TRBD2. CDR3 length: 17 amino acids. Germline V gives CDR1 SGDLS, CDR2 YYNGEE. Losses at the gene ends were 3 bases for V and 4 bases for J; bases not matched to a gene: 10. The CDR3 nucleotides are TGTGCCAGCAGCGCCAAGCCCGGGACTAGCGGAGCAGATACGCAGTATTTT. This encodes CASSAKPGTSGADTQYF.